Listed below are T cell receptor beta chains from one sample, sequenced in a study of blood T cell repertoires in COVID-19. Assay used: immunoSEQ multiplex PCR; TCRdb lists only in-frame clones, some missing. Among about 260,000 clones, around 89% were seen once, and the ten largest hold about 4%. Sequenced input: PBMCs or T cells enriched from blood (not recorded which). These receptor sequences come from a woman aged 25-40 years with acute COVID-19. CDR3s include the opening cysteine and the closing phenylalanine or tryptophan. The D gene is left open where the match is weak. The size entry is marked missing in some rows and otherwise reads once, few, many or a size class.

TRBJ1-1,TRBV28,TRBD1,.,CASRQTGGTEAFF,TGTGCCAGCAGACAAACAGGGGGCACTGAAGCTTTCTTT
TRBJ2-2,TRBV6-5,TRBD1,.,CASGTGPNTGELFF,TGTGCCAGCGGGACAGGGCCGAACACCGGGGAGCTGTTTTTT
TRBJ2-1,TRBV7-9,TRBD2,.,CASSLGRLAGPSSYNEQFF,TGTGCCAGCAGCTTAGGGAGACTAGCGGGACCAAGCTCCTACAATGAGCAGTTCTTC
TRBJ1-2,TRBV5-1,.,.,CASSPTVLVSSDGYTF,TGCGCCAGCAGCCCCACCGTTTTGGTTTCCTCGGATGGCTACACCTTC
TRBJ1-1,TRBV2,.,.,CASLSGVATEAFF,TGTGCCAGCTTGAGCGGGGTAGCCACTGAAGCTTTCTTT
TRBJ2-1,TRBV18,.,.,CASSPPNAGERGEQFF,TGTGCCAGCTCACCACCTAACGCAGGGGAGAGGGGTGAGCAGTTCTTC
TRBJ2-7,TRBV6-5,TRBD1,.,CASRGQGAYEQYF,TGTGCCAGCAGAGGACAGGGGGCCTACGAGCAGTACTTC
TRBJ1-5,TRBV3-1/TRBV3-2,TRBD1,.,CASSQGGQGLRNQPQHF,TGTGCCAGCAGCCAAGGGGGACAGGGGCTCCGCAATCAGCCCCAGCATTTT
TRBJ2-2,TRBV10-3,.,.,CAISDPNLDTGELFF,TGTGCCATCAGTGACCCGAACTTGGACACCGGGGAGCTGTTTTTT
TRBJ1-5,TRBV19,.,.,CASSELGGTQPQHF,TGTGCCAGTAGTGAACTTGGGGGGACCCAGCCCCAGCATTTT
TRBJ1-3,TRBV5-8,TRBD1,.,CASSLEGGFGNTIYF,TGTGCCAGCAGCTTAGAAGGGGGCTTCGGAAACACCATATATTTT
TRBJ2-3,TRBV7-2,TRBD2,.,CASSLVGLAGGPTDTQYF,TGTGCCAGCAGCTTAGTGGGACTAGCGGGAGGTCCCACAGATACGCAGTATTTT
TRBJ2-1,TRBV10-3,.,.,CAISLGTFNEQFF,TGTGCCATCAGTCTCGGGACTTTCAATGAGCAGTTCTTC
TRBJ1-1,TRBV19,.,.,CASSRAGDMNTEAFF,TGTGCCAGTAGCCGAGCGGGGGATATGAACACTGAAGCTTTCTTT
TRBJ1-5,TRBV9,.,.,CAAGDGGNQPQHF,TGTGCCGCCGGGGATGGTGGCAATCAGCCCCAGCATTTT
TRBJ2-2,TRBV28,.,.,CASSFEVVRDTGELFF,TGTGCCAGCAGTTTTGAAGTTGTACGAGACACCGGGGAGCTGTTTTTT
TRBJ2-7,TRBV4-1,.,.,CASSQLAIAPPVEQYF,TGCGCCAGCAGCCAACTAGCGATAGCCCCCCCTGTTGAGCAGTACTTC
TRBJ1-5,TRBV12-3/TRBV12-4,.,.,CASSYESNQPQHF,TGTGCCAGCAGCTATGAAAGCAATCAGCCCCAGCATTTT
TRBJ2-1,TRBV11-2,.,.,CASSLGREEQFF,TGTGCCAGCAGCTTAGGTAGAGAGGAGCAGTTCTTC
TRBJ1-5,TRBV12-3/TRBV12-4,.,.,CASREYSNQPQHF,TGTGCCAGCAGGGAGTATAGCAATCAGCCCCAGCATTTT
TRBJ2-5,TRBV24-1,TRBD2,.,CATSDGTTVETQYF,TGTGCCACCAGTGATGGGACTACCGTGGAGACCCAGTACTTC
TRBJ1-5,TRBV28,TRBD1,.,CASSPRTGSNQPQHF,TGTGCCAGCAGTCCGAGGACAGGGTCCAATCAGCCCCAGCATTTT
TRBJ2-1,TRBV6-5,.,.,CASSYAGVGNEQFF,TGTGCCAGCAGTTACGCAGGGGTGGGTAATGAGCAGTTCTTC
TRBJ2-1,TRBV27,TRBD2,few,CASSMIAGLVDEQFF,TGTGCCAGCAGTATGATAGCGGGATTAGTCGATGAGCAGTTCTTC
TRBJ1-3,TRBV10-3,.,.,CAISESTVGNTIYF,TGTGCCATCAGTGAGTCGACTGTGGGAAACACCATATATTTT
TRBJ2-5,TRBV6-5,.,.,CETGSPPETQYF,TGTGAAACCGGGTCGCCCCCAGAGACCCAGTACTTC
TRBJ2-7,TRBV4-1,.,.,CASSQVTLPTYEQYF,TGCGCCAGCAGCCAAGTAACGTTACCTACCTACGAGCAGTACTTC
TRBJ2-1,TRBV3-1/TRBV3-2,TRBD2,few,CASSQAGGSSGSSFF,TGTGCCAGCAGCCAAGCGGGCGGGAGTAGCGGTTCCTCGTTCTTC
TRBJ2-7,TRBV6-5,.,.,CASKRYGSYEQYF,TGTGCCAGCAAGAGGTATGGCTCCTACGAGCAGTACTTC
TRBJ2-1,TRBV27,.,.,CASSPTWRGRSYNEQFF,TGTGCCAGCAGTCCTACCTGGAGGGGACGCTCCTACAATGAGCAGTTCTTC
TRBJ2-7,TRBV4-1,.,.,CASSQLSGDFDEQYF,TGCGCCAGCAGCCAACTCTCGGGGGACTTCGACGAGCAGTACTTC
TRBJ2-3,TRBV5-4,TRBD2,.,CASSLGTSGSPDTQYF,TGTGCCAGCAGCTTGGGGACTAGCGGGAGCCCAGATACGCAGTATTTT
TRBJ2-5,TRBV2,TRBD1,.,CASRENTGKGAYF,TGTGCCAGCAGGGAAAACACAGGGAAGGGGGCGTACTTC
TRBJ2-3,TRBV19,TRBD2,.,CASSIALAGTDTQYF,TGTGCCAGTAGTATAGCACTAGCGGGAACAGATACGCAGTATTTT
TRBJ1-1,TRBV6-5,TRBD1,.,CASRTDRLNTEAFF,TGTGCCAGCAGAACGGACAGGCTGAACACTGAAGCTTTCTTT
TRBJ2-1,TRBV30,.,once,CAWSLGGGIVGNEQFF,TGTGCCTGGAGTCTAGGGGGCGGGATCGTGGGCAATGAGCAGTTCTTC
TRBJ2-7,TRBV29-1,TRBD2,.,CSVLGDGGLAGGLYEQYF,TGCAGCGTCCTCGGGGACGGTGGACTAGCGGGAGGACTATACGAGCAGTACTTC
TRBJ2-1,TRBV5-1,TRBD2,.,CASSLGTSGKVQFF,TGCGCCAGCAGCTTGGGGACTAGCGGGAAGGTTCAGTTCTTC
TRBJ2-7,TRBV6-5,.,.,CASRLQGNGYEQYF,TGTGCCAGCAGACTACAGGGAAATGGGTACGAGCAGTACTTC
TRBJ1-3,TRBV7-2,.,.,CASTTYSGNTIYF,TGTGCCAGCACAACATACTCTGGAAACACCATATATTTT
TRBJ1-4,TRBV6-6,.,.,CASSRSVNEKLFF,TGTGCCAGCAGTCGAAGCGTTAATGAAAAACTGTTTTTT